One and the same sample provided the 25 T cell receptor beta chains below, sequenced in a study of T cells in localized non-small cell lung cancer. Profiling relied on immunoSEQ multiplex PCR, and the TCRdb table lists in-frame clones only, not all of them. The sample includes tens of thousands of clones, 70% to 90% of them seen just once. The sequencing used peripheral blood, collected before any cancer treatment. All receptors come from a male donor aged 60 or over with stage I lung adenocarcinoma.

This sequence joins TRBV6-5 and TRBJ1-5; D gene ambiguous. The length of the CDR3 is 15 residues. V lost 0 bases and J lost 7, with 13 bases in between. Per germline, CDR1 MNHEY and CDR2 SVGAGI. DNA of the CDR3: TGTGCCAGCAGTTACTCGATGCCGGACGGACAGCCCCAGCATTTT. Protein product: CASSYSMPDGQPQHF.

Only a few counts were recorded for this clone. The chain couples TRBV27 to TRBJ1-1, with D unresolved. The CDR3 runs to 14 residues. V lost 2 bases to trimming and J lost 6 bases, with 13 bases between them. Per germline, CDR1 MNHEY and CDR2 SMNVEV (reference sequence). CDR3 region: CASSLNLVGSEAFF. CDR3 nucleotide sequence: TGTGCCAGCAGTTTAAATCTAGTAGGCTCTGAAGCTTTCTTT.

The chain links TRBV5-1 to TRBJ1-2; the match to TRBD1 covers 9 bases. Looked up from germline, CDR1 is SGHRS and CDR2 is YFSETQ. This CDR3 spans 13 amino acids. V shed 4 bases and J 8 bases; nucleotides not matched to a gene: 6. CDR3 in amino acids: CASSLGQGQGYTF. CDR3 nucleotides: TGCGCCAGCAGCCTAGGACAGGGGCAAGGCTACACCTTC.

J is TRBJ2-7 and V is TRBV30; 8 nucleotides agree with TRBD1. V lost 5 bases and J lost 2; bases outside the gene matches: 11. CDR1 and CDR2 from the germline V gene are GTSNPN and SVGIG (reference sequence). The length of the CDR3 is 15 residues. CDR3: CAWGRGTGITYEQYF. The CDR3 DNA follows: TGTGCCTGGGGCAGGGGGACAGGCATTACCTACGAGCAGTACTTC.

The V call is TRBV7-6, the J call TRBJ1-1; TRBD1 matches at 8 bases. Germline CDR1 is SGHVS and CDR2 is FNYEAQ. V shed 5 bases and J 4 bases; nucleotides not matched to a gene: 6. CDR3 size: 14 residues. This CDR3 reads CASSQGAGGTEAFF. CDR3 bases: TGTGCCAGCAGCCAGGGGGCCGGGGGCACTGAAGCTTTCTTT. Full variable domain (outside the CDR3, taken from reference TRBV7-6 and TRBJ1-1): GAGVSQSPRYKVTKRGQDVALRCDPISGHVSLYWYRQALGQGPEFLTYFNYEAQQDKSGLPNDRFSAERPEGSISTLTIQRTEQRDSAMYRCASSQGAGGTEAFFGQGTRLTVV.

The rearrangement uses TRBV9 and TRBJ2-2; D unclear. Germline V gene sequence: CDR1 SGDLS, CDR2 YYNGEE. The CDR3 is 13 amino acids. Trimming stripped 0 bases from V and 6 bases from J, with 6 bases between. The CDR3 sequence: CASSVAVAGELFF. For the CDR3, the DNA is TGTGCCAGCAGCGTAGCGGTGGCCGGGGAGCTGTTTTTT.

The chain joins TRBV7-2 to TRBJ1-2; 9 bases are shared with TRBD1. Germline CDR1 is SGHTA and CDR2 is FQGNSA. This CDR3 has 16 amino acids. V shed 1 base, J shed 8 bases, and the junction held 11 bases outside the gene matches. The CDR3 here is CASSLGTGETYRGYTF. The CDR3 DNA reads TGTGCCAGCAGCTTAGGGACAGGGGAAACCTATAGGGGCTACACCTTC.

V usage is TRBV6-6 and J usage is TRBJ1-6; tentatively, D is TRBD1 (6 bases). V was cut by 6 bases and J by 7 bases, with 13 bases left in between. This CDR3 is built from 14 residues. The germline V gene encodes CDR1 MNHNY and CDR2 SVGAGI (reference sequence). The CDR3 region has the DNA TGTGCCAGCAGCCCTCAGGGGCAAAATTCACCCCTCCACTTT. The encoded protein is CASSPQGQNSPLHF.

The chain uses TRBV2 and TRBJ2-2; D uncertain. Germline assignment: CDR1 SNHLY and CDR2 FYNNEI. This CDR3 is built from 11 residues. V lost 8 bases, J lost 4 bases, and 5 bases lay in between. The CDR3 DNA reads TGTGCCAGCCAGACCACCGGGGAGCTGTTTTTT. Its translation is CASQTTGELFF.

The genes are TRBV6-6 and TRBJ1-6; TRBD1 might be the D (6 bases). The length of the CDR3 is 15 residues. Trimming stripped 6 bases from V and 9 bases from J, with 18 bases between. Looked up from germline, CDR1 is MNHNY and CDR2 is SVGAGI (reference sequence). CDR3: CASSPDRPSVSPLHF. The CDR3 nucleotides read TGTGCCAGCAGCCCCGACAGGCCGTCGGTTTCACCCCTCCACTTT.

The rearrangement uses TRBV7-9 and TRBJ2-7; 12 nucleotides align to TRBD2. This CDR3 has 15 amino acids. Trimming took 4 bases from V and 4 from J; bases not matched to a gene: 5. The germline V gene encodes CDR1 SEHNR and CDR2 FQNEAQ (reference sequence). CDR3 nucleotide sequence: TGTGCCAGCAGCTACGGACTAGCGGGGCCTTACGAGCAGTACTTC. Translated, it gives CASSYGLAGPYEQYF.

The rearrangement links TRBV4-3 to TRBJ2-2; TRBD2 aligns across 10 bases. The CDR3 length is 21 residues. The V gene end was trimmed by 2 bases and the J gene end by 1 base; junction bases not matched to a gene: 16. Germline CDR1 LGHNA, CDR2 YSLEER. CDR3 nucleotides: TGCGCCAGCAGCCAACATCCCGGCGGAGCGGGAGGGATCCTGAACACCGGGGAGCTGTTTTTT. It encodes CASSQHPGGAGGILNTGELFF.

In DNA, the CDR3 is TGTGCCAGCAGGAGAACGGCGGGAGGTGAAAAACTGTTTTTT. Translated, it gives CASRRTAGGEKLFF. V and J are TRBV6-1 and TRBJ1-4; D ambiguous. The CDR3 covers 14 residues. Germline V lookup: CDR1 MNHNS, CDR2 SASEGT. The V end was cut by 6 bases, the J end by 7 bases, with 15 bases between.

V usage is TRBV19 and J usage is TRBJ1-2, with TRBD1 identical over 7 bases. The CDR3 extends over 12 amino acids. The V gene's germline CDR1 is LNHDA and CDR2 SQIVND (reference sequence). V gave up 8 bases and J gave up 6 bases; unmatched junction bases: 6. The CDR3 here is CASVQTGDGYTF. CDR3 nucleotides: TGTGCCAGTGTCCAAACAGGGGATGGCTACACCTTC.

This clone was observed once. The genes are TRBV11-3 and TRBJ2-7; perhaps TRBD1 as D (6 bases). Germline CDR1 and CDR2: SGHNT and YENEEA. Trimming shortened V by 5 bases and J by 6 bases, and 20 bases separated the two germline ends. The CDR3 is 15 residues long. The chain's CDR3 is CASSPSSSQGGEQYF. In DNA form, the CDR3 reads TGTGCCAGCAGCCCCTCGAGCAGCCAAGGGGGCGAGCAGTACTTC.

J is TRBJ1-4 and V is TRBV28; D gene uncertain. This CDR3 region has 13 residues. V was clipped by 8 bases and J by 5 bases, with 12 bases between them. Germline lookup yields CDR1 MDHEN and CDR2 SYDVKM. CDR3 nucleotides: TGTGCCAGCCGCACCTCCGCGAATGAAAAACTGTTTTTT. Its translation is CASRTSANEKLFF. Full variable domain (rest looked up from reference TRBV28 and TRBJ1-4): DVKVTQSSRYLVKRTGEKVFLECVQDMDHENMFWYRQDPGLGLRLIYFSYDVKMKEKGDIPEGYSVSREKKERFSLILESASTNQTSMYLCASRTSANEKLFFGSGTQLSVL.

In DNA, the CDR3 is TGTGCCAGCAGCCTAGCGGGAGTTCGCGAGCAGTACTTC. As protein: CASSLAGVREQYF. The V gene is TRBV27, the J gene TRBJ2-7; the match to TRBD2 covers 10 bases. In germline, CDR1 is MNHEY, CDR2 SMNVEV (reference sequence). V lost 6 bases and J lost 6; bases outside the gene matches: 5. The CDR3 covers 13 residues.

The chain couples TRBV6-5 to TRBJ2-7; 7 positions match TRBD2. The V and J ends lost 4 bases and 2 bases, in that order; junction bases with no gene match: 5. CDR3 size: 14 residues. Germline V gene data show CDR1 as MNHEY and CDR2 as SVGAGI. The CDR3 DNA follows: TGTGCCAGCAGTTTTGGTCGGGGGGCCTACGAGCAGTACTTC. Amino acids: CASSFGRGAYEQYF.

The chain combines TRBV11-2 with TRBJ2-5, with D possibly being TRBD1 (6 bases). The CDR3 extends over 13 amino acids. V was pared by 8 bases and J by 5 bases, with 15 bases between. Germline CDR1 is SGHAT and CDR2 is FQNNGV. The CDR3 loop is CASGDTGWETQYF. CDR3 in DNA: TGTGCCAGCGGGGATACAGGGTGGGAGACCCAGTACTTC.

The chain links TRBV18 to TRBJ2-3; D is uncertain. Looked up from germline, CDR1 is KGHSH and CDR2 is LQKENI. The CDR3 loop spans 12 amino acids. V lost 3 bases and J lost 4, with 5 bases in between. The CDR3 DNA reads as TGTGCCAGCTCACCCGAGGCAGATACGCAGTATTTT. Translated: CASSPEADTQYF.

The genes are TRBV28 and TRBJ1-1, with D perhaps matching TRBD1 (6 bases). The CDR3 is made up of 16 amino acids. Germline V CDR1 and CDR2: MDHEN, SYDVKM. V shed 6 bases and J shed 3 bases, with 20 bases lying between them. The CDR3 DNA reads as TGTGCCAGCAGGCCGTTGGAGAGGGGGTTGTACACTGAAGCTTTCTTT. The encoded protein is CASRPLERGLYTEAFF.

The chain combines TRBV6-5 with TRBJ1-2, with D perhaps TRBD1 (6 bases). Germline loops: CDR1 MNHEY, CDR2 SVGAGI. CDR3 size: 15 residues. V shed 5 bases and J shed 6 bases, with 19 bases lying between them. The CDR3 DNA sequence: TGTGCCAGCAGTACAGGGTTACAGGTTGGGGATGGCTACACCTTC. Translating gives CASSTGLQVGDGYTF.

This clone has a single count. The CDR3 is CASSPPRAEQFF. The CDR3 DNA reads TGTGCCAGCAGCCCGCCGCGGGCAGAGCAGTTCTTC. The chain recombines TRBV7-9 with TRBJ2-1; TRBD2 might be the D (5 bases). Germline V lookup: CDR1 SEHNR, CDR2 FQNEAQ (reference sequence). The CDR3 is 12 amino acids. With 5 bases removed from V and 10 bases from J, the gap between germline ends came to 12 bases. The full variable domain, its missing parts supplied by reference TRBV7-9 and TRBJ2-1, is DTGVSQNPRHKITKRGQNVTFRCDPISEHNRLYWYRQTLGQGPEFLTYFQNEAQLEKSRLLSDRFSAERPKGSFSTLEIQRTEQGDSAMYLCASSPPRAEQFFGPGTRLTVL.

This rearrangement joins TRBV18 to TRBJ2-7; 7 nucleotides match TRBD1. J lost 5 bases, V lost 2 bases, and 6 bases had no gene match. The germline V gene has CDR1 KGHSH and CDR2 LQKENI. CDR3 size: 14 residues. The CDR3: CASSPEQGINEQYF. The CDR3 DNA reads TGTGCCAGCTCACCAGAACAGGGGATTAACGAGCAGTACTTC.

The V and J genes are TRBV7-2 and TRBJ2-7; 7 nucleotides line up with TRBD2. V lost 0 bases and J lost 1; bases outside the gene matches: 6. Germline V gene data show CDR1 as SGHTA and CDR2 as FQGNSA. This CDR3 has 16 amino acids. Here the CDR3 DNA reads TGTGCCAGCAGCTTAGCGCCTAGCGGACAATCCTACGAGCAGTACTTC. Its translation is CASSLAPSGQSYEQYF.